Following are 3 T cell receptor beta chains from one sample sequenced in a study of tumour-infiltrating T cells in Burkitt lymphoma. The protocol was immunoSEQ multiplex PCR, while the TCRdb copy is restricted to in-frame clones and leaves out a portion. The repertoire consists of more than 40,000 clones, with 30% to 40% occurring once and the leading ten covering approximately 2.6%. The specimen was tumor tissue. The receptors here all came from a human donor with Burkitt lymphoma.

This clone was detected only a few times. CDR3 amino acids: CASSPRPAGVSSYEQYF. The CDR3 DNA sequence: TGTGCCAGCTCACCACGTCCAGCGGGGGTGAGCTCCTACGAGCAGTACTTC. V and J are TRBV18 and TRBJ2-7, with 8 bases lining up with TRBD2. Germline V gives CDR1 KGHSH, CDR2 LQKENI. J was trimmed by 0 bases and V by 1 base; bases with no gene match: 8. The CDR3 loop spans 17 amino acids.

CDR3 in amino acids: CASRTSGGPSYNEQFF. CDR3 bases: TGCGCCAGCAGGACTAGCGGGGGGCCTTCCTACAATGAGCAGTTCTTC. The V and J genes are TRBV5-1 and TRBJ2-1, with 13 bases aligning to TRBD2. Germline assignment: CDR1 SGHRS and CDR2 YFSETQ. The CDR3 loop spans 16 amino acids. V trimming: 5 bases; J trimming: 1 base; junction bases outside the gene matches: 3.

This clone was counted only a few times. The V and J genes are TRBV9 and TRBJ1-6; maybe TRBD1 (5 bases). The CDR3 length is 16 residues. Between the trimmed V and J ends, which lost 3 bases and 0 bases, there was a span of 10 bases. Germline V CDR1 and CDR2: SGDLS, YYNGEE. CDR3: CASSAHRSSYNSPLHF. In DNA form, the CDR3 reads TGTGCCAGCAGCGCCCACAGGAGCTCCTATAATTCACCCCTCCACTTT.